Following are 32 T cell receptor beta chains from one sample sequenced in a study of T cell changes during pregnancy in multiple sclerosis. Here immunoSEQ multiplex PCR was the method, and the copy in TCRdb shows in-frame clones only, minus some. Of 75,000 to 100,000 clones in the sample, about nine tenths are singletons; the top ten hold 0.7% to 0.9%. The source material was peripheral blood, sampled in the second trimester of pregnancy. These receptor sequences come from a female donor in good health, enrolled as a control in a pregnancy study.

The chain links TRBV6-1 to TRBJ2-7, with no clear D. The CDR3 contains 13 residues. Deletions cut 1 base from V and 0 bases from J, with 4 bases between. In germline, CDR1 is MNHNS, CDR2 SASEGT. CDR3 protein: CASSEGSSYEQYF. In DNA, the CDR3 is TGTGCCAGCAGTGAAGGTAGCTCCTACGAGCAGTACTTC.

V and J are TRBV7-9 and TRBJ2-6; D perhaps matches TRBD2 (7 bases). V lost 0 bases and J 1 base, leaving 13 bases between the germline ends. The CDR3 runs 18 residues. Germline loops: CDR1 SEHNR, CDR2 FQNEAQ (reference sequence). The CDR3 DNA is TGTGCCAGCAGCTTAGCTCAGGGGAGGGGTTCTGGGGCCAACGTCCTGACTTTC. Its protein product is CASSLAQGRGSGANVLTF.

The genes are TRBV7-9 and TRBJ2-7; 9 bases fit TRBD1. Unmatched junction bases numbered 2, after V lost 0 bases and J lost 5 bases. CDR1 SEHNR and CDR2 FQNEAQ come from the germline V gene (reference sequence). This CDR3 has 14 residues. Written as DNA, the CDR3 is TGTGCCAGCAGCTTAGCGTGGACAGGGGACGAGCAGTACTTC. Residues: CASSLAWTGDEQYF.

The rearrangement joins TRBV6-5 to TRBJ1-5; 10 bases are a match to TRBD1. The CDR3 covers 15 residues. V lost 0 bases to trimming and J lost 7 bases; unmatched junction nucleotides: 3. The germline CDR1 and CDR2 sequences are MNHEY and SVGAGI. CDR3 amino acids: CASSYSGTGDQPQHF. CDR3 in DNA: TGTGCCAGCAGTTACTCGGGGACAGGGGACCAGCCCCAGCATTTT.

This chain uses TRBV7-9 with TRBJ2-5, with D tentatively TRBD1 (6 bases). The length of the CDR3 is 13 residues. Germline V gene lookup returns CDR1 SEHNR and CDR2 FQNEAQ (reference sequence). Trimming cost V 1 base and J 4 bases, with 7 bases left between them. The CDR3 coding sequence is TGTGCCAGCAGCTTAGGCAGGGGAGAGACCCAGTACTTC. As protein: CASSLGRGETQYF.

The genes are TRBV5-6 and TRBJ2-7, with D possibly TRBD2 on 6 matching bases. The V gene's germline CDR1 is SGHDT and CDR2 YYEEEE. V lost 2 bases to trimming and J lost 2 bases, with 17 bases between them. CDR3 length: 16 amino acids. The CDR3 nucleotides read TGTGCCAGCAGCTTTTGGGCCAGGGACTTAACCTACGAGCAGTACTTC. Translation gives CASSFWARDLTYEQYF.

J is TRBJ2-5 and V is TRBV13; 11 nucleotides match TRBD1. The length of the CDR3 is 15 residues. J was trimmed by 7 bases and V by 5 bases; bases with no gene match: 9. Germline V gene lookup returns CDR1 PRHDT and CDR2 FYEKMQ (reference sequence). The CDR3 nucleotides read TGTGCCAGCAGCCCCACGCCCGGGACAGGGGGGACCCAGTACTTC. Encoded protein: CASSPTPGTGGTQYF.

The gene calls are TRBV5-6 and TRBJ1-1, with D possibly TRBD1 on 5 matching bases. This CDR3 has 17 amino acids. The V gene lost 1 base and the J gene lost 4 bases, with 20 bases spanning the gap. Germline CDR1 reads SGHDT; CDR2 reads YYEEEE. DNA of the CDR3: TGTGCCAGCAGCTTGTGGAGCTTCAACGGGGGTGGCACTGAAGCTTTCTTT. Protein product: CASSLWSFNGGGTEAFF.

The chain uses TRBV28 and TRBJ2-1, with 9 bases aligning to TRBD2. Germline V gives CDR1 MDHEN, CDR2 SYDVKM. With V trimmed by 0 bases and J by 9 bases, 6 bases remained unmatched. CDR3 length: 15 amino acids. The CDR3 loop reads CASSLWGGRAGEQFF. CDR3 coding DNA: TGTGCCAGCAGTTTATGGGGCGGGAGGGCCGGTGAGCAGTTCTTC.

The chain joins TRBV5-4 to TRBJ2-5, with TRBD2 matching 9 bases. Germline CDR1 and CDR2: SGHNT and YYREEE (reference sequence). CDR3 length: 18 residues. V was pared by 3 bases and J by 5 bases, with 17 bases of the junction left unmatched. The CDR3 region is CASSSGLAGPAGGETQYF. The CDR3 DNA reads TGTGCCAGCAGCTCCGGGCTAGCGGGGCCCGCCGGTGGGGAGACCCAGTACTTC. The whole variable domain, remainder taken from reference TRBV5-4 and TRBJ2-5, is ETGVTQSPTHLIKTRGQQVTLRCSSQSGHNTVSWYQQALGQGPQFIFQYYREEENGRGNFPPRFSGLQFPNYSSELNVNALELDDSALYLCASSSGLAGPAGGETQYFGPGTRLLVL.

This chain connects TRBV30 to TRBJ1-4, with 10 bases aligning to TRBD1. The CDR3 is 13 residues long. The ends lost 5 bases at V and 5 bases at J; junction bases unmatched: 2. Looked up from germline, CDR1 is GTSNPN and CDR2 is SVGIG (reference sequence). This CDR3 is CAWWGQGNEKLFF. For the CDR3, the DNA is TGTGCCTGGTGGGGACAGGGGAATGAAAAACTGTTTTTT.

The genes are TRBV28 and TRBJ2-5, with a tentative D call TRBD1 (5 bases). CDR1 MDHEN and CDR2 SYDVKM come from the germline V gene. This CDR3 has 14 residues. Trimming took off 6 bases at V and 7 bases at J, with 18 bases between the two ends. CDR3 in amino acids: CASSPPALRGTQYF. The CDR3 DNA reads as TGTGCCAGCAGCCCCCCTGCTTTAAGGGGGACCCAGTACTTC.

This clone was observed a few times. The chain is built from TRBV6-1 and TRBJ1-1; a possible D gene is TRBD1 (6 bases). Trimming removed 6 bases from V and 4 bases from J, with 18 bases in between. Germline assignment: CDR1 MNHNS and CDR2 SASEGT. The CDR3 extends over 15 amino acids. The DNA of the CDR3 is TGTGCCAGCAGATCACAGGGAGAAATCGTCACTGAAGCTTTCTTT. Its translation is CASRSQGEIVTEAFF.

The chain employs TRBV19 and TRBJ1-6, with TRBD1 identical over 9 bases. The ends lost 7 bases at V and 6 bases at J; junction bases unmatched: 7. The germline gives CDR1 LNHDA, CDR2 SQIVND (reference sequence). The CDR3 contains 15 residues. This CDR3 is CASNTGGTFNSPLHF. CDR3 coding DNA: TGTGCCAGTAACACAGGGGGCACGTTTAATTCACCCCTCCACTTT.

In its sample, this clone was seen a few times. The chain combines TRBV10-3 with TRBJ2-7; D is uncertain. The V end was cut by 8 bases, the J end by 0 bases, with 11 bases between. The CDR3 is made up of 13 amino acids. Germline values: CDR1 ENHRY, CDR2 SYGVKD. CDR3 region: CAISRDLSYEQYF. The DNA of the CDR3 is TGTGCCATCTCGCGAGATCTCTCCTACGAGCAGTACTTC.

The CDR3 reads CASNPGTGANFLMNTEAFF. CDR3 bases: TGCGCCAGCAACCCCGGGACAGGGGCGAATTTTTTAATGAACACTGAAGCTTTCTTT. V usage is TRBV4-1 and J usage is TRBJ1-1; 10 nucleotides align to TRBD1. The CDR3 consists of 19 residues. The germline V gene encodes CDR1 MGHRA and CDR2 YSYEKL. The V segment lost 7 bases and the J segment 0 bases; nucleotides outside the gene matches: 17.

This clone was seen a few times. This chain links TRBV10-3 with TRBJ1-5; D possibly corresponds to TRBD1 (6 bases). Looked up from germline, CDR1 is ENHRY and CDR2 is SYGVKD. V dropped 8 bases and J dropped 7 bases, with 15 bases sitting between them. The CDR3 spans 13 residues. CDR3 sequence reads: CAIQGSRGQPQHF. In DNA form, the CDR3 reads TGTGCCATCCAGGGGAGCAGGGGACAGCCCCAGCATTTT.

The chain employs TRBV5-1 and TRBJ1-2; 8 nucleotides line up with TRBD1. V lost 3 bases, J lost 6 bases, and 7 bases stayed unmatched. Germline assignment: CDR1 SGHRS and CDR2 YFSETQ. The CDR3 spans 14 residues. In DNA form, the CDR3 reads TGCGCCAGCAGCTGGGGGACAGGTGAAAATGGCTACACCTTC. Encoded protein: CASSWGTGENGYTF.

The rearrangement links TRBV6-5 to TRBJ1-2; 8 bases line up with TRBD1. Trimming at V came to 3 bases and at J to 7 bases, leaving 7 bases not matched to a gene. Germline CDR1 is MNHEY and CDR2 is SVGAGI. The CDR3 length is 14 residues. The CDR3 sequence is CASSYTDRASGYTF. CDR3 DNA sequence: TGTGCCAGCAGTTATACGGACAGGGCCTCTGGCTACACCTTC.

The chain couples TRBV4-3 to TRBJ2-1; possible D gene TRBD2, 6 bases. The CDR3 spans 17 residues. Trimming removed 1 base from V and 2 bases from J, with 15 bases in between. From germline, CDR1 is LGHNA and CDR2 YSLEER. CDR3 loop: CASSQGVSGSAYNEQFF. The CDR3 DNA follows: TGCGCCAGCAGCCAAGGCGTATCCGGGAGCGCCTACAATGAGCAGTTCTTC.

The chain couples TRBV9 to TRBJ2-3, with 10 bases matching TRBD2. This CDR3 spans 17 amino acids. Unmatched junction bases numbered 7, after V lost 0 bases and J lost 3 bases. CDR1 is SGDLS, CDR2 YYNGEE, per germline. The CDR3 DNA reads as TGTGCCAGCAGCGTAGAGGGACTAGCGAGTTTGACAGATACGCAGTATTTT. It specifies CASSVEGLASLTDTQYF.

The chain joins TRBV6-5 to TRBJ2-7, with a tentative D call TRBD1 (5 bases). Germline V CDR1 and CDR2: MNHEY, SVGAGI. The CDR3 sequence is 15 residues long. V was cut by 0 bases and J by 7 bases, with 16 bases left in between. The chain's CDR3 is CASSYSRRVGMEQYF. In DNA, the CDR3 is TGTGCCAGCAGTTACTCGCGCAGGGTGGGAATGGAGCAGTACTTC.

In DNA, the CDR3 is TGTGCCAGTAGTTTAGGACAGATCACTGAAGCTTTCTTT. Translation gives CASSLGQITEAFF. The chain has TRBV19 and TRBJ1-1, with D possibly matching TRBD1 (6 bases). Trimming cost V 5 bases and J 4 bases, with 11 bases left between them. This CDR3 comprises 13 residues. In germline, CDR1 is LNHDA, CDR2 SQIVND (reference sequence).

The rearrangement uses TRBV9 and TRBJ2-3; 10 bases are shared with TRBD2. The germline V gene encodes CDR1 SGDLS and CDR2 YYNGEE. The CDR3 has 15 amino acids. With 1 base clipped from V and 6 bases from J, the junction kept 5 bases outside the gene matches. CDR3 DNA sequence: TGTGCCAGCAGCGTATCGAGCGGGGGGGCGGATACGCAGTATTTT. As protein: CASSVSSGGADTQYF.

The CDR3 nucleotides read TGTGCCAGCAGTGGCAGGGGTCGGTACACATACGAGCAGTACTTC. Protein: CASSGRGRYTYEQYF. The gene calls are TRBV28 and TRBJ2-7; D possibly corresponds to TRBD1 (6 bases). Trimming cost V 5 bases and J 4 bases, with 18 bases left between them. The CDR3 consists of 15 residues. Germline-derived CDR1 and CDR2 are MDHEN and SYDVKM.

The chain combines TRBV19 with TRBJ1-6, with TRBD1 as a possible D gene (6 bases). This CDR3 is built from 15 residues. Trimming took 6 bases from V and 5 from J, leaving 14 bases between them. Germline CDR1 and CDR2: LNHDA and SQIVND (reference sequence). The CDR3 bases are TGTGCCAGTAGAGAAGGACAGAATCATAATTCACCCCTCCACTTT. Protein sequence: CASREGQNHNSPLHF.

The rearrangement joins TRBV4-1 to TRBJ1-2; D is ambiguous. The V gene lost 0 bases and the J gene lost 4 bases, with 18 bases spanning the gap. Per the germline V gene, CDR1 is MGHRA and CDR2 is YSYEKL. This CDR3 is built from 17 residues. The CDR3 nucleotides are TGCGCCAGCAGCCAAGATGACTTATTACAATCATTCTATGGCTACACCTTC. It is translated as CASSQDDLLQSFYGYTF.

The J gene is TRBJ2-2, the V gene TRBV7-2, with 7 bases fitting TRBD1. Per germline, CDR1 SGHTA and CDR2 FQGNSA. The junction had 4 bases not matched to a gene; V was cut back by 0 bases and J by 6 bases. There are 15 residues in the CDR3. CDR3 DNA sequence: TGTGCCAGCAGCTTAGCCGGGACAGACGCCGGGGAGCTGTTTTTT. This codes for CASSLAGTDAGELFF.

V gene TRBV25-1 combines with J gene TRBJ1-2; 7 bases agree with TRBD1. The V segment lost 2 bases and the J segment 4 bases; nucleotides outside the gene matches: 13. The CDR3 totals 17 residues. Germline V gene data show CDR1 as MGHDK and CDR2 as SYGVNS. The CDR3 loop is CASSENGQAHRFYGYTF. DNA of the CDR3: TGTGCCAGCAGTGAAAACGGACAGGCGCACCGCTTCTATGGCTACACCTTC.

The gene calls are TRBV6-5 and TRBJ1-2; 7 bases map to TRBD1. After removal of 0 bases from V and 2 bases from J, the junction contained 3 bases not matched to a gene. The CDR3 is 15 residues long. Per germline, CDR1 MNHEY and CDR2 SVGAGI. CDR3 DNA sequence: TGTGCCAGCAGTTACTCGAGACAGGGAAACTATGGCTACACCTTC. Protein sequence: CASSYSRQGNYGYTF.

The V call is TRBV6-5, the J call TRBJ1-2, with 9 bases aligning to TRBD1. The CDR3 consists of 15 residues. Germline V gene lookup returns CDR1 MNHEY and CDR2 SVGAGI. Trimming removed 6 bases from V and 3 bases from J; junction bases left unmatched: 8. For the CDR3, the DNA is TGTGCCAGCAGGGGACAGGGTTCCAGGGACTATGGCTACACCTTC. Its protein is CASRGQGSRDYGYTF.

This sequence joins TRBV6-6 and TRBJ1-3, with 10 bases that match TRBD1. The CDR3 totals 16 residues. Trimming took 5 bases from V and 4 from J; bases not matched to a gene: 8. Germline-derived CDR1 and CDR2 are MNHNY and SVGAGI (reference sequence). CDR3 in amino acids: CASSQPGTGEGNTIYF. The CDR3 region has the DNA TGTGCCAGCAGTCAACCCGGGACAGGGGAGGGAAACACCATATATTTT.